This TCR beta chain was recovered during a study of cytomegalovirus exposure and HLA in healthy donors. Study-wide findings and caveats: Investigators reported under 200 TCR beta chains as tied to cytomegalovirus. Later, an analysis found that TCR clusters from the first cohort tended to co-occur in the 90 to 150 validation repertoires.

The donors were part of the validation cohort of 100 to 150 subjects. That cohort was separate from the first cohort, which comprised 500 to 850 subjects. This clone was observed once. Antigen specificity is unknown. V shed 5 bases and J shed 2 bases, with 13 bases lying between them. In germline, CDR1 is MNHNS, CDR2 SASEGT. The CDR3 extends over 15 amino acids. Profiling relied on immunoSEQ multiplex PCR, and the TCRdb table lists in-frame clones only, not all of them. The sample gives about 140,000 clones, 80% to 90% of which show up once; 7.9% is in the top ten. The chain joins TRBV6-1 to TRBJ2-1; D gene ambiguous. Sequencing input: PBMCs. This receptor was taken from a woman under 30 in good health and CMV-seropositive. The CDR3 here is CASSLGSVTYNEQFF. As DNA, the CDR3 is TGTGCCAGCAGTCTTGGCAGCGTCACCTACAATGAGCAGTTCTTC.